Described below is a single T cell receptor (beta chain) sequence and its context. Its antigen is not known. CDR1 SGHNT and CDR2 YENEEA come from the germline V gene. The CDR3 has 15 residues. The J segment lost 0 bases and the V segment lost 5 bases, leaving 3 bases of the junction unmatched. TCRdb's table, derived via immunoSEQ multiplex PCR, lists solely in-frame clones and lacks some. Among some 38,000 clones listed, roughly nine tenths were seen once. The sample belongs to a study of neoadjuvant nivolumab and ipilimumab in lung cancer. Overall study findings and caveats: Higher pretherapy blood TCR richness went with higher resected-tumor richness. TCR richness and clonality were higher in tumors than adjacent uninvolved lung. Pathologic regression was not significantly tied to TCR clonality. Only two of four nivolumab-treated tumors gained richness and clonality by surgery.

The sequence came from an adult with non-small cell lung cancer. Sequenced material: peripheral blood, taken before neoadjuvant nivolumab, alone or with ipilimumab. The V call is TRBV11-3, the J call TRBJ2-1; 8 bases match TRBD2. CDR3: CASSASGSSYNEQFF. DNA of the CDR3: TGTGCCAGCAGCGCCAGCGGGAGCTCCTACAATGAGCAGTTCTTC.